This entry describes one T cell receptor beta chain. What it recognizes is unknown. This sample was included in a study of T-cell memory formation after mild COVID-19. cDNA libraries for TCR alpha and TCR beta, carrying sample barcodes and UMIs, came from 5'RACE with constant-segment primers. From the 5' RACE reads, TCRdb called clonotypes with MiXCR, one entry per CDR3 protein. The sample holds nearly 110,000 distinct CDR3 sequences, under 15% seen once. CDR3 length: 22 amino acids. Trimming took 1 base from V and 5 from J, leaving 35 bases between them. Germline CDR1 reads SGHTA; CDR2 reads FQGNSA. Findings and caveats of the study: Whereas later expanders leaned CD4+, clones contracting day 15 to 85 showed a balanced CD4/CD8 makeup.

This rearrangement joins TRBV7-2 to TRBJ1-1; D perhaps matches TRBD1 (6 bases). Sequenced input: PBMCs or a T cell subset sorted from them (not recorded which). This sequence was found in a man aged 18 to 30 who had mild COVID-19 (a few samples of this study predate the infection). Cell type and time point are not known. The CDR3 protein is CASSLGLQEGGSNLRWRTEAFF. The DNA of the CDR3 is TGTGCCAGCAGCTTAGGGCTCCAGGAGGGGGGAAGCAACCTGCGTTGGCGTACTGAAGCTTTCTTT.